Listed below are T cell receptor beta chains from one sample, sequenced in a study of T-cell reconstitution after alpha-beta-depleted transplantation in children. One entry per CDR3 protein, called by TCRdb with MiXCR from the PCR reads. The sample lists about 420,000 distinct CDR3 sequences; approximately 11% were seen once. The specimen comprised PBMCs from the stem cell graft donor, sampled from the stem cell graft. These receptors all stem from a human donor who donated a stem cell graft to a child with acute myeloid leukemia. Both conserved end residues are part of each CDR3. Each record gives: J gene, V gene, D gene, clone size, CDR3 protein, CDR3 DNA. A D gene is named only where the DNA matches it firmly. Clone size is shown for a subset of rows, as once, few, many or a class of expanded clone.

j_gene: TRBJ2-2; v_gene: TRBV20-1; d_gene: TRBD2; abundance: .; CDR3aa: CSAATSGGTTGELFF; CDR3nt: TGCAGTGCTGCCACTAGCGGGGGGACCACCGGGGAGCTGTTTTTT
j_gene: TRBJ1-1; v_gene: TRBV20-1; d_gene: .; abundance: few; CDR3aa: CSARVVWENTEAFF; CDR3nt: TGCAGTGCTAGAGTGGTTTGGGAGAACACTGAAGCTTTCTTT
j_gene: TRBJ2-1; v_gene: TRBV6-1; d_gene: TRBD1; abundance: few; CDR3aa: CASIYGQGLDNEQFF; CDR3nt: TGTGCCAGCATCTACGGACAGGGGCTGGACAATGAGCAGTTCTTC
j_gene: TRBJ2-2; v_gene: TRBV20-1; d_gene: .; abundance: few; CDR3aa: CSARDPGRGDTGELFF; CDR3nt: TGCAGTGCTAGAGATCCTGGAAGGGGGGACACCGGGGAGCTGTTTTTT
j_gene: TRBJ2-2; v_gene: TRBV5-1; d_gene: .; abundance: few; CDR3aa: CASSLEATWGTGELFF; CDR3nt: TGCGCCAGCAGCTTGGAGGCAACCTGGGGAACCGGGGAGCTGTTTTTT
j_gene: TRBJ1-5; v_gene: TRBV6-1; d_gene: .; abundance: many; CDR3aa: CASSGEFGGWGNQPQHF; CDR3nt: TGTGCCAGCAGTGGGGAATTCGGAGGTTGGGGCAATCAGCCCCAGCATTTT
j_gene: TRBJ1-2; v_gene: TRBV12-3/TRBV12-4; d_gene: .; abundance: few; CDR3aa: CASTRSYGYTF; CDR3nt: TGTGCCAGCACCCGTTCCTATGGCTACACCTTC
j_gene: TRBJ1-1; v_gene: TRBV12-3/TRBV12-4; d_gene: TRBD1; abundance: .; CDR3aa: CASSFLTGDTEAFF; CDR3nt: TGTGCCAGCAGTTTCCTAACAGGGGACACTGAAGCTTTCTTT
j_gene: TRBJ2-5; v_gene: TRBV12-3/TRBV12-4; d_gene: .; abundance: many; CDR3aa: CASSLGLLETQYF; CDR3nt: TGTGCCAGCAGTTTAGGGTTATTAGAGACCCAGTACTTC
j_gene: TRBJ1-2; v_gene: TRBV12-3/TRBV12-4; d_gene: TRBD1; abundance: many; CDR3aa: CASRYRDRNYGYTF; CDR3nt: TGTGCCAGCAGGTACCGGGACAGGAACTATGGCTACACCTTC
j_gene: TRBJ1-1; v_gene: TRBV20-1; d_gene: .; abundance: few; CDR3aa: CSARKSGTEAFF; CDR3nt: TGCAGTGCTAGAAAGTCCGGGACTGAAGCTTTCTTT
j_gene: TRBJ2-3; v_gene: TRBV20-1; d_gene: TRBD1; abundance: .; CDR3aa: CSSTGWGTDTQYF; CDR3nt: TGCAGTTCGACAGGGTGGGGCACAGATACGCAGTATTTT
j_gene: TRBJ2-1; v_gene: TRBV5-1; d_gene: TRBD2; abundance: many; CDR3aa: CASSLVPRLTSGINNEQFF; CDR3nt: TGCGCCAGCAGCTTGGTTCCGAGGTTGACTAGCGGGATAAACAATGAGCAGTTCTTC
j_gene: TRBJ1-1; v_gene: TRBV4-3; d_gene: .; abundance: .; CDR3aa: CASSQDGEEAFF; CDR3nt: TGCGCCAGCAGCCAAGATGGGGAGGAGGCTTTCTTT
j_gene: TRBJ2-3; v_gene: TRBV5-1; d_gene: .; abundance: few; CDR3aa: CASSLSTTPSTDTQYF; CDR3nt: TGCGCCAGCAGCTTGTCGACTACTCCTAGCACAGATACGCAGTATTTT
j_gene: TRBJ2-1; v_gene: TRBV6-5; d_gene: .; abundance: .; CDR3aa: CASIRKGQQFF; CDR3nt: TGTGCCAGCATCCGAAAGGGCCAGCAGTTCTTC
j_gene: TRBJ2-3; v_gene: TRBV5-1; d_gene: TRBD2; abundance: few; CDR3aa: CASSPVAGNTDTQYF; CDR3nt: TGCGCCAGCAGCCCGGTAGCGGGGAACACAGATACGCAGTATTTT
j_gene: TRBJ2-1; v_gene: TRBV20-1; d_gene: TRBD1; abundance: .; CDR3aa: CSARDEPGGTAWNEQFF; CDR3nt: TGCAGTGCTAGAGATGAGCCAGGGGGTACCGCTTGGAATGAGCAGTTCTTC
j_gene: TRBJ2-4; v_gene: TRBV2; d_gene: .; abundance: .; CDR3aa: CASSDIVAGDIQYF; CDR3nt: TGTGCCAGCAGTGATATAGTAGCCGGGGACATTCAGTACTTC